This T cell receptor beta chain was observed in a study of blood T cell repertoires in COVID-19. Study information: Some COVID-19 samples were acute and others convalescent; all came from the United States, Italy and Spain. In each case, the material was cDNA or gDNA derived from T cells, B-cell-depleted T cells, or PBMCs.

The J segment lost 1 base and the V segment lost 4 bases, leaving 6 bases of the junction unmatched. Germline CDR1 SGHKS, CDR2 YYEKEE (reference sequence). The CDR3 consists of 15 residues. Original processing notes: Quantification of nucleated cells was approximated via reference gene primer amplification. Sequencing was performed with immunoSEQ multiplex PCR; in TCRdb, only in-frame clones are kept and a portion is missing. V and J calls and clone size are copied from that table; D and trimming were computed from the DNA. The sample lists roughly 120,000 clones, approximately 88% occurring once. The TCR comes from a woman between 65 and 79 years old with acute or convalescent COVID-19. Sequencing was performed on peripheral blood. V and J are TRBV5-5 and TRBJ1-2; the match to TRBD1 covers 8 bases. The CDR3 DNA is TGTGCCAGCAGCGGACAGGGAGGGGATAACTATGGCTACACCTTC. Residues: CASSGQGGDNYGYTF.